The 30 T cell receptor beta chains given below trace back to one sample, sequenced in a study of T-cell memory formation after mild COVID-19. TCRdb used MiXCR to reprocess the 5' RACE reads, holding one entry per CDR3 protein. The repertoire consists of around 250,000 distinct CDR3 sequences, with just over 15% occurring once and the leading ten covering 2.1%. The sequenced sample consisted of PBMCs or a T cell subset sorted from them (not recorded which). The receptors were gathered from an adult woman who had mild COVID-19 (a few samples of this study predate the infection). Cell type and time point are not known.

This clonotype was seen only a few times. The V and J genes are TRBV12-3 or TRBV12-4 and TRBJ2-7; D may be TRBD1 or TRBD2 (5 bases each). Trimming took 1 base from V and 1 from J, leaving 8 bases between them. The CDR3 is 14 amino acids. This chain's CDR3 is CASSLGGKSYEQYF. Here the CDR3 DNA reads TGTGCCAGCAGTTTAGGGGGGAAGTCCTACGAGCAGTACTTC.

This clonotype occurred a few times. The chain employs TRBV7-2 and TRBJ2-4, with no clear D. Germline V gene lookup returns CDR1 SGHTA and CDR2 FQGNSA. Trimming shortened V by 3 bases and J by 8 bases, and 11 bases separated the two germline ends. This CDR3 has 13 residues. CDR3 protein: CASSFSGWDIQYF. The DNA for the CDR3 is TGTGCCAGCAGCTTTTCGGGTTGGGACATTCAGTACTTC.

In its sample, this clonotype was seen a few times. CDR3 residues: CSAIGTSGSISYNEQFF. The DNA for the CDR3 is TGCAGTGCGATCGGGACTAGCGGGAGTATTTCCTACAATGAGCAGTTCTTC. The chain couples TRBV20-1 to TRBJ2-1; 14 bases map to TRBD2. V lost 6 bases, J lost 1 base, and 8 bases stayed unmatched. Germline CDR1 DFQATT, CDR2 SNEGSKA (reference sequence). The CDR3 totals 17 residues.

This clonotype was counted only a few times. J is TRBJ1-1 and V is TRBV12-3 or TRBV12-4; no clear D. Trimming cost V 4 bases and J 6 bases, with 15 bases left between them. The CDR3 runs to 14 residues. CDR3 sequence reads: CASSYKGSGAEAFF. CDR3 in DNA: TGTGCCAGCAGTTATAAAGGGTCAGGCGCTGAAGCTTTCTTT.

The J gene is TRBJ2-5, the V gene TRBV29-1; 7 nucleotides align to TRBD1. In germline, CDR1 is SQVTM, CDR2 ANQGSEA. The trim removed 3 bases at V and 3 bases at J, leaving 4 bases unmatched. This CDR3 contains 13 residues. The CDR3 protein is CSVEGQLKETQYF. For the CDR3, the DNA is TGCAGCGTTGAGGGACAGCTTAAAGAGACCCAGTACTTC. The variable domain in full, completed from reference TRBV29-1 and TRBJ2-5, reads SAVISQKPSRDICQRGTSLTIQCQVDSQVTMMFWYRQQPGQSLTLIATANQGSEATYESGFVIDKFPISRPNLTFSTLTVSNMSPEDSSIYLCSVEGQLKETQYFGPGTRLLVL.

This clonotype has ten or more counts. This chain uses TRBV7-9 with TRBJ1-1; D is ambiguous. V was pared by 1 base and J by 0 bases, with 6 bases between. Per the germline V gene, CDR1 is SEHNR and CDR2 is FQNEAQ (reference sequence). The CDR3 length is 14 residues. CDR3 loop: CASSLVGMNTEAFF. CDR3 nucleotide sequence: TGTGCCAGCAGCTTAGTAGGGATGAACACTGAAGCTTTCTTT.

The rearrangement joins TRBV5-5 to TRBJ2-1, with no clear D. Per germline, CDR1 SGHKS and CDR2 YYEKEE (reference sequence). The CDR3 sequence is 12 residues long. Between the trimmed V and J ends, which lost 4 bases and 4 bases, there was a span of 6 bases. Written as DNA, the CDR3 is TGTGCCAGCAGCATACCATACAATGAGCAGTTCTTC. It translates to CASSIPYNEQFF.

This clonotype was seen only a few times. J is TRBJ2-1 and V is TRBV18; 14 bases are shared with TRBD2. From germline, CDR1 is KGHSH and CDR2 LQKENI. Trimming removed 2 bases from V and 6 bases from J; junction bases left unmatched: 6. CDR3 length: 17 amino acids. This chain's CDR3 is CASSPSVGTSGGNEQFF. The CDR3 region has the DNA TGTGCCAGCTCACCATCAGTTGGGACTAGCGGGGGCAATGAGCAGTTCTTC.

The chain combines TRBV11-2 with TRBJ2-5; D gene ambiguous. CDR3 length: 13 amino acids. Germline CDR1 SGHAT, CDR2 FQNNGV. The V end lost 3 bases, the J end lost 5 bases, and 10 bases lay between the germline ends. The CDR3 is CASSFGLRETQYF. The CDR3 DNA is TGTGCCAGCAGCTTTGGGTTGAGGGAGACCCAGTACTTC.

This clonotype was recorded at least ten times. In DNA, the CDR3 is TGTGCCAGCAGTTACTCGCCCGGGGGTCGCAATGAGCAGTTCTTC. Translated, it gives CASSYSPGGRNEQFF. The chain carries TRBV6-5 and TRBJ2-1, with a possible D match to TRBD2 (6 bases). Germline CDR1 MNHEY, CDR2 SVGAGI. The germline V and J ends were trimmed by 0 bases and 6 bases, with 12 bases remaining between them. The CDR3 has 15 amino acids.

The chain recombines TRBV6-4 with TRBJ1-1, with D tentatively TRBD1 (5 bases). Germline assignment: CDR1 MRHNA and CDR2 SNTAGT. The CDR3 sequence is 14 residues long. V lost 3 bases, J lost 1 base, and 9 bases lay in between. CDR3 protein: CASSEQGGNTEAFF. The DNA for the CDR3 is TGTGCCAGCAGTGAGCAGGGCGGGAACACTGAAGCTTTCTTT.

This rearrangement joins TRBV29-1 to TRBJ1-2; D call uncertain. This CDR3 is built from 13 residues. Germline CDR1 SQVTM, CDR2 ANQGSEA. Trimming took off 6 bases at V and 1 base at J, with 12 bases between the two ends. The CDR3: CSVIRVSNYGYTF. In DNA, the CDR3 is TGCAGCGTAATCAGAGTTAGTAACTATGGCTACACCTTC.

CDR3 loop: CATEGQNYGYTF. In DNA form, the CDR3 reads TGTGCCACCGAGGGACAGAACTATGGCTACACCTTC. The chain has TRBV19 and TRBJ1-2, with 7 bases matching TRBD1. Germline CDR1 reads LNHDA; CDR2 reads SQIVND (reference sequence). With 10 bases clipped from V and 2 bases from J, the junction kept 4 bases outside the gene matches. The CDR3 has 12 amino acids.

V is TRBV18 and J is TRBJ2-7; a possible D gene is TRBD1 (6 bases). The germline CDR1 and CDR2 sequences are KGHSH and LQKENI. The V end lost 2 bases, the J end lost 3 bases, and 11 bases lay between the germline ends. The length of the CDR3 is 14 residues. The DNA of the CDR3 is TGTGCCAGCTCACCAGTCGGCAGGGGCTACGAGCAGTACTTC. Its translation: CASSPVGRGYEQYF.

Notes on this clonotype: Lacking the conserved final phenylalanine or tryptophan, this CDR3 likely reflects a read error. Because the CDR3's place on the DNA is in doubt, the DNA is left out and the CDR3 is given as listed by TCRdb. This rearrangement joins TRBV6-4 to TRBJ1-1. The CDR3 numbers 10 amino acids, ends counted. CDR1 and CDR2 from the germline V gene are MRHNA and SNTAGT. The CDR3 sequence: CASSDSVYAR.

This rearrangement joins TRBV7-6 to TRBJ2-5; the D gene is possibly TRBD2 (6 bases). V was shortened by 2 bases and J by 7 bases, with 14 bases between the two germline ends. The CDR3 runs 14 residues. Looked up from germline, CDR1 is SGHVS and CDR2 is FNYEAQ. The CDR3 DNA is TGTGCCAGCAGCTTACCGGGACCCGGGGGGACCCAGTACTTC. Protein sequence: CASSLPGPGGTQYF.

The chain is built from TRBV20-1 and TRBJ2-1; D is tentatively TRBD1 or TRBD2 (6 bases each). CDR3 length: 16 residues. The V end lost 6 bases, the J end lost 3 bases, and 21 bases lay between the germline ends. Looked up from germline, CDR1 is DFQATT and CDR2 is SNEGSKA (reference sequence). The DNA of the CDR3 is TGCAGTGCCCCCGTAGAGGGGGGAAGGGTCTACAATGAGCAGTTCTTC. Translating it yields CSAPVEGGRVYNEQFF.

In its sample, this clonotype was seen a few times. The chain couples TRBV7-8 to TRBJ2-2, with D perhaps matching TRBD1 (6 bases). In germline, CDR1 is SGHVS, CDR2 FQNEAQ. This CDR3 region has 15 residues. V lost 3 bases and J lost 5, with 13 bases in between. The CDR3 nucleotides read TGTGCCAGCAGCTTCCAATCCACAGGGACCGGGGAGCTGTTTTTT. Translation: CASSFQSTGTGELFF. The full variable domain, completed using reference TRBV7-8 and TRBJ2-2, is GAGVSQSPRYKVAKRGQDVALRCDPISGHVSLFWYQQALGQGPEFLTYFQNEAQLDKSGLPSDRFFAERPEGSVSTLKIQRTQQEDSAVYLCASSFQSTGTGELFFGEGSRLTVL.

At least ten counts were recorded for this clonotype. The V call is TRBV5-1, the J call TRBJ2-3; D is undetermined. Germline V gene lookup returns CDR1 SGHRS and CDR2 YFSETQ. The CDR3 has 13 amino acids. V lost 0 bases and J 3 bases, leaving 5 bases between the germline ends. The CDR3 coding sequence is TGCGCCAGCAGCTTGGCGGTTACAGATACGCAGTATTTT. It is translated as CASSLAVTDTQYF.

The rearrangement links TRBV4-1 to TRBJ2-2; 7 bases are a match to TRBD2. V was clipped by 7 bases and J by 5 bases; unmatched bases: 13. The CDR3 sequence is 16 residues long. CDR1 and CDR2 (germline): MGHRA, YSYEKL. CDR3 in DNA: TGCGCCAGCACGAGCGGGGATGGTAGGAGAACCGGGGAGCTGTTTTTT. It encodes CASTSGDGRRTGELFF.

Many counts were recorded for this clonotype. The chain recombines TRBV4-1 with TRBJ2-3; D is perhaps TRBD2 (7 bases). CDR3 length equals 15 residues. The germline V gene encodes CDR1 MGHRA and CDR2 YSYEKL. Between the trimmed V and J ends, which lost 2 bases and 4 bases, there was a span of 13 bases. CDR3 nucleotides: TGCGCCAGCAGCCAACGGGGGGCCAGCGCAGATACGCAGTATTTT. It translates to CASSQRGASADTQYF.

This clonotype was recorded once. The chain carries TRBV12-3 or TRBV12-4 and TRBJ1-2; possibly TRBD1 for D (5 bases). Trimming took off 0 bases at V and 6 bases at J, with 14 bases between the two ends. This CDR3 has 15 residues. The CDR3 protein is CASSLARGGWDGYTF. CDR3 bases: TGTGCCAGCAGTTTAGCGCGGGGGGGATGGGATGGCTACACCTTC.

This clonotype was seen a handful of times. This chain uses TRBV3-1 with TRBJ2-7; TRBD1 aligns across 9 bases. Germline V gene lookup returns CDR1 LGHDT and CDR2 YNNKEL (reference sequence). The CDR3 runs 16 residues. The V gene end was trimmed by 1 base and the J gene end by 3 bases; junction bases not matched to a gene: 7. This chain's CDR3 is CASSQGGDRANYEQYF. CDR3 sequence (DNA): TGTGCCAGCAGCCAAGGAGGGGACAGGGCCAACTACGAGCAGTACTTC.

CDR3 loop: CASSLGNGDEQFF. The CDR3 bases are TGTGCCAGCAGCTTAGGCAACGGCGATGAGCAGTTCTTC. The genes are TRBV5-6 and TRBJ2-1; no clear D. V was shortened by 2 bases and J by 8 bases, with 11 bases between the two germline ends. CDR1 is SGHDT and CDR2 is YYEEEE in the germline V gene. The CDR3 is made up of 13 amino acids.

The sample holds a few counts of this clonotype. V and J are TRBV7-9 and TRBJ1-1; a possible D gene is TRBD1 (6 bases). The CDR3 contains 16 residues. The V end was cut by 4 bases, the J end by 11 bases, with 26 bases between. The germline gives CDR1 SEHNR, CDR2 FQNEAQ (reference sequence). The CDR3 region has the DNA TGTGCCAGCAGCTCCCTCCCCGGCAGGGGCTATCAGGATGCTTTCTTT. It codes for CASSSLPGRGYQDAFF. Looking up the rest from reference TRBV7-9 and TRBJ1-1 gives the full variable domain: DTGVSQNPRHKITKRGQNVTFRCDPISEHNRLYWYRQTLGQGPEFLTYFQNEAQLEKSRLLSDRFSAERPKGSFSTLEIQRTEQGDSAMYLCASSSLPGRGYQDAFFGQGTRLTVV.

The V call is TRBV5-6, the J call TRBJ1-1, with D perhaps matching TRBD1 (6 bases). Germline lookup yields CDR1 SGHDT and CDR2 YYEEEE. V lost 5 bases, J lost 10 bases, and 21 bases lay in between. The CDR3 length is 14 residues. The CDR3 here is CASRTGFPPSGAFF. DNA for the CDR3: TGTGCCAGCAGAACAGGGTTTCCGCCGTCCGGAGCTTTCTTT.

There are a few counts of this clonotype. The V gene is TRBV6-5, the J gene TRBJ2-7; D unclear. Germline CDR1 and CDR2: MNHEY and SVGAGI. This CDR3 is 11 amino acids long. Trimming pared 2 bases from V and 7 bases from J, leaving 6 bases between. This CDR3 is CASSYGSEQYF. DNA for the CDR3: TGTGCCAGCAGTTACGGGTCGGAGCAGTACTTC.

The rearrangement links TRBV11-3 to TRBJ2-7; 7 positions agree with TRBD1. The CDR3 runs 15 residues. From germline, CDR1 is SGHNT and CDR2 YENEEA. V shed 3 bases, J shed 2 bases, and the junction held 7 bases outside the gene matches. Here the CDR3 DNA reads TGTGCCAGCAGCTTTGACAGGGACCTACCCTACGAGCAGTACTTC. Amino acids: CASSFDRDLPYEQYF.

This clonotype was detected only once. The chain links TRBV28 to TRBJ2-7; a weak D match, TRBD2 (7 bases). The CDR3 is 15 residues long. V lost 2 bases to trimming and J lost 5 bases, with 16 bases between them. The germline V gene has CDR1 MDHEN and CDR2 SYDVKM. CDR3 nucleotides: TGTGCCAGCAGTTTAATACAGGGAGGGGTGGACGAGCAGTACTTC. The encoded protein is CASSLIQGGVDEQYF.

Only a few counts were recorded for this clonotype. This chain uses TRBV29-1 with TRBJ2-7; D unresolved. Germline assignment: CDR1 SQVTM and CDR2 ANQGSEA. The CDR3 is made up of 12 amino acids. The V and J ends lost 4 bases and 6 bases respectively, with 13 bases between them. The CDR3 nucleotides are TGCAGCGTTGCCTGGCAGTTCGGCGAGCAGTACTTC. Protein product: CSVAWQFGEQYF.